A selection of T cell receptor beta chains follows, all from one sample in a study of a mutant IDH1 vaccine in newly diagnosed glioma. What these receptors recognize is not known. The table came from immunoSEQ multiplex PCR; TCRdb's copy has only in-frame clones and leaves some out. The data show tens of thousands of clones, roughly 76% seen once. The sequences come from PBMCs, collected from a glioma patient whose treatment included an IDH1 peptide vaccine. The receptors originated from a man aged 40-49 years with glioma. CDR3s include the opening cysteine and the closing phenylalanine or tryptophan. The D gene is left open where the match is weak. Where a row states a size, it is once, few, many or the class of an expanded clone; other rows omit it.

size: -; V: TRBV15; J: TRBJ2-7; length: 15; D: TRBD1; DNA: TGTGCCACCAGCAGTCCGGGACAGGGGCGATACGAGCAGTACTTC; CDR3: CATSSPGQGRYEQYF
size: -; V: TRBV2; J: TRBJ1-4; length: 10; D: -; DNA: TGTGCCAGCAGTGACGAAAAACTGTTTTTT; CDR3: CASSDEKLFF
size: -; V: TRBV11-3; J: TRBJ2-1; length: 15; D: TRBD1; DNA: TGTGCCAGCAGCTTAGGTGGGACAGGGAGAAATGAGCAGTTCTTC; CDR3: CASSLGGTGRNEQFF
size: -; V: TRBV4-3; J: TRBJ1-4; length: 17; D: -; DNA: TGCGCCAGCAGCCAAGTAAACCCCGGGGAATTACGGGAAAAACTGTTTTTT; CDR3: CASSQVNPGELREKLFF
size: -; V: TRBV9; J: TRBJ2-3; length: 16; D: -; DNA: TGTGCCAGCAGCGTAGCTGCTGGATCTAGCACAGATACGCAGTATTTT; CDR3: CASSVAAGSSTDTQYF
size: -; V: TRBV14; J: TRBJ2-5; length: 16; D: -; DNA: TGTGCCAGCAGCCAAGAGAGGAGGGGGTACCAAGAGACCCAGTACTTC; CDR3: CASSQERRGYQETQYF
size: -; V: TRBV28; J: TRBJ1-5; length: 17; D: -; DNA: TGTGCCAGCAGTGGGTTGACAGAGCTTTATAGCAATCAGCCCCAGCATTTT; CDR3: CASSGLTELYSNQPQHF
size: -; V: TRBV19; J: TRBJ1-2; length: 15; D: -; DNA: TGTGCCAGTAGTATGTCCAGGGGAAGGAACTATGGCTACACCTTC; CDR3: CASSMSRGRNYGYTF
size: -; V: TRBV6-1; J: TRBJ2-4; length: 16; D: -; DNA: TGTGCCAGCAGTGAAGGGGTTACCCTTGCCAAAAACATTCAGTACTTC; CDR3: CASSEGVTLAKNIQYF
size: once; V: TRBV19; J: TRBJ1-2; length: 12; D: -; DNA: TGTGCCAGTAGACGGGATTTCTATGGCTACACCTTC; CDR3: CASRRDFYGYTF
size: -; V: TRBV7-2; J: TRBJ2-1; length: 12; D: -; DNA: TGTGCCAGCAGACGGGACTTGCCTGAGCAGTTCTTC; CDR3: CASRRDLPEQFF
size: -; V: TRBV4-3; J: TRBJ1-4; length: 16; D: -; DNA: TGCGCCAGCAGCCAAGATTTGGCCCTTGGGGATGAAAAACTGTTTTTT; CDR3: CASSQDLALGDEKLFF
size: once; V: TRBV2; J: TRBJ1-6; length: 17; D: -; DNA: TGTGCCAGCGCTTTGAGAGGGGCGGCGGGCTATAATTCACCCCTCCACTTT; CDR3: CASALRGAAGYNSPLHF
size: -; V: TRBV28; J: TRBJ2-7; length: 14; D: -; DNA: TGTGCCAGCAGTTTGCGAACAGCGCGTTTCGAGCAGTACTTC; CDR3: CASSLRTARFEQYF
size: -; V: TRBV5-5; J: TRBJ2-7; length: 14; D: -; DNA: TGTGCCAGCAGCTTGGAACCACAGGCCTACGAGCAGTACTTC; CDR3: CASSLEPQAYEQYF
size: -; V: TRBV6-5; J: TRBJ2-1; length: 12; D: -; DNA: TGTGCCAGCAGGGGGGTCCGAGGGGAGCAGTTCTTC; CDR3: CASRGVRGEQFF
size: once; V: TRBV5-4; J: TRBJ2-7; length: 13; D: -; DNA: TGTGCCAGCAGCTCGTTGCCCCTCTACGAGCAGTACTTC; CDR3: CASSSLPLYEQYF
size: -; V: TRBV7-9; J: TRBJ1-4; length: 18; D: -; DNA: TGTGCCAGCAGCCTATCATCCCTCAAAGGGGTTGAGAGTGAAAAACTGTTTTTT; CDR3: CASSLSSLKGVESEKLFF
size: -; V: TRBV4-3; J: TRBJ1-4; length: 17; D: -; DNA: TGCGCCAGCAGCCAAGATCCAATCCAGGGACCAAATGAAAAACTGTTTTTT; CDR3: CASSQDPIQGPNEKLFF
size: -; V: TRBV10-3; J: TRBJ1-1; length: 14; D: TRBD1; DNA: TGTGCCATCAGTGTAGGTCAGGGGGCCACTGAAGCTTTCTTT; CDR3: CAISVGQGATEAFF
size: -; V: TRBV7-8; J: TRBJ2-7; length: 16; D: TRBD2; DNA: TGTGCCAGCAGCCTCCTCGTGCGCGGGGGGAAGGACGAGCAGTACTTC; CDR3: CASSLLVRGGKDEQYF
size: -; V: TRBV6-6; J: TRBJ2-7; length: 15; D: TRBD1; DNA: TGTGCCAGCAGCCCTACTGGGACAGCATCCTACGAGCAGTACTTC; CDR3: CASSPTGTASYEQYF
size: -; V: TRBV15; J: TRBJ2-2; length: 14; D: -; DNA: TGTGCCACCAGCAGAGATCGGGGGATCGGGGAGCTGTTTTTT; CDR3: CATSRDRGIGELFF
size: -; V: TRBV15; J: TRBJ2-1; length: 14; D: -; DNA: TGTGCCACCAGCAGAGATCTTCCTGACAATGAGCAGTTCTTC; CDR3: CATSRDLPDNEQFF
size: few; V: TRBV4-1; J: TRBJ2-2; length: 16; D: -; DNA: TGCGCCAGCAGCCAAGACTCGGGTCGGAACACCGGGGAGCTGTTTTTT; CDR3: CASSQDSGRNTGELFF
size: -; V: TRBV4-1; J: TRBJ2-7; length: 14; D: TRBD1; DNA: TGCGCCAGCAGCCCGGGGACAGGAGCCTACGAGCAGTACTTC; CDR3: CASSPGTGAYEQYF
size: -; V: TRBV7-2; J: TRBJ2-5; length: 15; D: TRBD2; DNA: TGTGCCAGCAGCTTAGGCGGGGGGGCCGGAGAGACCCAGTACTTC; CDR3: CASSLGGGAGETQYF
size: -; V: TRBV21-1; J: TRBJ2-7; length: 14; D: -; DNA: TGTGCCAGCAGCCCCGAGGGGCACAGCTACGAGCAGTACTTC; CDR3: CASSPEGHSYEQYF
size: -; V: TRBV7-2; J: TRBJ2-1; length: 17; D: -; DNA: TGTGCCAGCAGCTTATCCCCCTTAAGTTTTCAGGTTAGCGAGCAGTTCTTC; CDR3: CASSLSPLSFQVSEQFF
size: -; V: TRBV5-6; J: TRBJ1-3; length: 15; D: -; DNA: TGTGCCAGCAGCTTGGAGCCACGGGCTGGGAACACCATATATTTT; CDR3: CASSLEPRAGNTIYF
size: once; V: TRBV7-9; J: TRBJ2-2; length: 15; D: TRBD1; DNA: TGTGCCAGCGCACCCTTTCGACAGGGGGCCGGGGAGCTGTTTTTT; CDR3: CASAPFRQGAGELFF
size: -; V: TRBV5-8; J: TRBJ2-3; length: 12; D: -; DNA: TGTGCCAGTGTGTCAGGGTTTGATACGCAGTATTTT; CDR3: CASVSGFDTQYF
size: -; V: TRBV6-1; J: TRBJ2-3; length: 19; D: -; DNA: TGTGCCAGCAGTGAAGGAGGTTGGAGGGAGTCTATAGTAACAGATACGCAGTATTTT; CDR3: CASSEGGWRESIVTDTQYF
size: once; V: TRBV19; J: TRBJ1-4; length: 16; D: -; DNA: TGTGCCAGTAGAACGGGAAGGGCTGCAACTAATGAAAAACTGTTTTTT; CDR3: CASRTGRAATNEKLFF
size: few; V: TRBV29-1; J: TRBJ2-2; length: 14; D: -; DNA: TGCAGCGTTGTGCAGGGACCGAACACCGGGGAGCTGTTTTTT; CDR3: CSVVQGPNTGELFF
size: -; V: TRBV23-1; J: TRBJ1-2; length: 15; D: -; DNA: TGCGCCAGCAGTCAAACGGCCGGACGGACGGGGGGCTACACCTTC; CDR3: CASSQTAGRTGGYTF
size: -; V: TRBV6-4; J: TRBJ2-1; length: 14; D: -; DNA: TGTGCCAGCAGTGTACAGAGCTCCTACAATGAGCAGTTCTTC; CDR3: CASSVQSSYNEQFF
size: -; V: TRBV5-1; J: TRBJ2-7; length: 16; D: TRBD2; DNA: TGCGCCAGCAGCTGGGGACTAGCGGGAGGTAGTTACGAGCAGTACTTC; CDR3: CASSWGLAGGSYEQYF
size: once; V: TRBV9; J: TRBJ2-5; length: 15; D: TRBD2; DNA: TGTGCCAGCAGCGCCGGGACTAGCGGGTTAGAGACCCAGTACTTC; CDR3: CASSAGTSGLETQYF
size: -; V: TRBV5-1; J: TRBJ2-7; length: 13; D: -; DNA: TGCGCCAGCGGGGTAGACGGGGACTACGAGCAGTACTTC; CDR3: CASGVDGDYEQYF
size: -; V: TRBV7-9; J: TRBJ1-5; length: 16; D: -; DNA: TGTGCCAGCAGCTTAGTGGACACCTCTAGCAATCAGCCCCAGCATTTT; CDR3: CASSLVDTSSNQPQHF
size: once; V: TRBV9; J: TRBJ1-1; length: 13; D: -; DNA: TGTGCCAGCAGCGTAGAAGAGGACAGTGAAGCTTTCTTT; CDR3: CASSVEEDSEAFF
size: -; V: TRBV4-3; J: TRBJ1-5; length: 13; D: -; DNA: TGCGCCAGCAGCCAAGACAGGGTTCAGCCCCAGCATTTT; CDR3: CASSQDRVQPQHF
size: -; V: TRBV5-1; J: TRBJ2-1; length: 13; D: -; DNA: TGCGCCAGCAGCTTGTATCCAGGGGATGAGCAGTTCTTC; CDR3: CASSLYPGDEQFF
size: -; V: TRBV6-6; J: TRBJ1-4; length: 14; D: -; DNA: TGTGCCAGCAATTGGCTAGCAACTAATGAAAAACTGTTTTTT; CDR3: CASNWLATNEKLFF
size: -; V: TRBV25-1; J: TRBJ2-7; length: 11; D: -; DNA: TGTGCCAGCAGTGCCCTTTACGAGCAGTACTTC; CDR3: CASSALYEQYF
size: -; V: TRBV19; J: TRBJ2-7; length: 14; D: -; DNA: TGTGCCAGTAGTCCTCCCACAGGGATCTACGAGCAGTACTTC; CDR3: CASSPPTGIYEQYF
size: -; V: TRBV27; J: TRBJ1-4; length: 15; D: TRBD1; DNA: TGTGCCAGCAGTTCACCCGGACAGGGCTTGGAAAAACTGTTTTTT; CDR3: CASSSPGQGLEKLFF
size: -; V: TRBV9; J: TRBJ1-5; length: 13; D: -; DNA: TGTGCCAGCAGCGTAGGCAGCAATCAGCCCCAGCATTTT; CDR3: CASSVGSNQPQHF
size: -; V: TRBV30; J: TRBJ2-1; length: 11; D: TRBD2; DNA: TGTGCCTGGAGCGGGGGGGGTGAGCAGTTCTTC; CDR3: CAWSGGGEQFF
size: -; V: TRBV6-1; J: TRBJ1-1; length: 13; D: -; DNA: TGTGCCAGCAAAGCGGGGTTTGATACTGAAGCTTTCTTT; CDR3: CASKAGFDTEAFF
size: -; V: TRBV30; J: TRBJ2-7; length: 11; D: -; DNA: TGTGCCTGGAGTGGAGCCTACGAGCAGTACTTC; CDR3: CAWSGAYEQYF
size: -; V: TRBV5-5; J: TRBJ2-5; length: 16; D: TRBD1; DNA: TGTGCCAGCAGTTGGCTAGAGGGGGCTACTAATTCGGCCCAGTACTTC; CDR3: CASSWLEGATNSAQYF
size: -; V: TRBV7-9; J: TRBJ2-5; length: 18; D: -; DNA: TGTGCCAGCAGCTCAATGACCCCAGGGGGACTCCGTAAAGAGACCCAGTACTTC; CDR3: CASSSMTPGGLRKETQYF
size: -; V: TRBV14; J: TRBJ2-7; length: 14; D: -; DNA: TGTGCCAGCAGCGGGGACGGGGTGATTTACGAGCAGTACTTC; CDR3: CASSGDGVIYEQYF
size: -; V: TRBV30; J: TRBJ2-3; length: 12; D: TRBD1; DNA: TGTGCTTCGACAGGGGGGACAGATACGCAGTATTTT; CDR3: CASTGGTDTQYF
size: -; V: TRBV4-1; J: TRBJ1-5; length: 18; D: -; DNA: TGCGCCAGCAGACAAGCGGCCTCCGGCGGCTTTAGCAATCAGCCCCAGCATTTT; CDR3: CASRQAASGGFSNQPQHF
size: -; V: TRBV7-2; J: TRBJ2-7; length: 15; D: TRBD2; DNA: TGTGCCAGCAGGGCCAATAGCGGGGAATCCTACGAGCAGTACTTC; CDR3: CASRANSGESYEQYF
size: -; V: TRBV2; J: TRBJ2-1; length: 12; D: -; DNA: TGTGCCAGCAGTGAAATGGTCCTGCTAGAGTTCTTC; CDR3: CASSEMVLLEFF